This T cell receptor (beta chain) derives from a study of tumor and adjacent non-tumor tissue in lung cancer. Turning to the study itself: The patients, roughly 10 men and 4 to 6 women, were about 31 to 80 with stage I to III disease.

For this clonotype: Its antigen is not identified. Sequence at one end of the junction differs from germline and may be a read error.

Study observations and caveats: Compared with tumor, normal lung showed significantly lower TCR diversity. Tumor repertoires had a smaller top 100 clone share than normal lung.

The CDR3 sequence is 17 residues long. Germline V gene data show CDR1 as SGHTA and CDR2 as FQGNSA. A modified ARM-PCR protocol with three rounds of nested PCR amplified TCRbeta. TCRdb analysed the multiplex PCR reads with MiXCR anew, one entry per CDR3 protein. The profile shows around 99,000 distinct CDR3 sequences, 50% to 70% of them singletons. RNA was extracted from bulk tissue without any cell sorting. The normal lung tissue was taken more than 3 cm from the tumor edge. This TCR was sampled from a man between 60 and 70 years old with non-small cell lung cancer. The rearrangement uses TRBV7-2 and TRBJ2-7, with 14 positions matching TRBD2. Input material: distant non-tumor lung tissue. The CDR3 reads CARSSSGLAGDSYEQYF. The CDR3 DNA follows: TGTGCCCGCAGCTCCTCGGGACTAGCGGGGGACTCCTACGAGCAGTACTTC.